This T cell receptor beta chain was profiled in a study of CD8+ T cells in alopecia areata (dated by TCRdb to 2016 to 2018). Regarding the research as a whole: The treated patients, all with moderate-to-severe alopecia areata, were enrolled in an open-label pilot trial of oral tofacitinib given at 5 to 10 mg twice daily. RNA was extracted with the PAXgene miRNA kit for fixed scalp, the miRNeasy kit for PBMCs, and the RNeasy kit for mouse skin. Tofacitinib was given for 6 to 18 months, followed by 6 months of follow-up off drug to assess delayed response and recurrence. TCRbeta CDR3 regions were amplified by immunoSEQ multiplex PCR with 35 Vbeta forward and 13 Jbeta reverse primers. High-throughput TCRbeta sequencing was used to examine T cell clonal expansion in alopecia areata in both the C3H/HeJ mouse model and human patients. For the treated patients, the SALT score, which quantifies what percentage of scalp surface area is affected, served as the measure of disease severity. Scalp clonality was compared across normal scalp (n=4), patchy alopecia areata scalp (n=8), and alopecia totalis/universalis scalp (n=8). In humans, TCRbeta sequencing was performed on scalp tissue and on sorted CD4+ and CD8+ peripheral blood T cells from healthy controls and from patients with patchy or totalis/universalis alopecia areata. Biopsies were taken from tofacitinib-treated patients at baseline and again at 4 and 24 weeks into treatment, and several of those patients also had a later scalp biopsy. The full study reports these points: Higher clonality and more expanded CD8+ clones were observed in lesional scalp than in normal scalp, particularly in alopecia totalis/universalis, a finding suggestive of antigenic drive. Tofacitinib significantly decreased scalp clonality and the number of expanded CD8+ clones among the top 100 scalp clones. Unlike mouse skin, which is dominated by gammadelta T cells, normal human skin has resident alphabeta T cells that are also sequenced, and this complicates analysis of the scalp TCR repertoire. Because the treated cohort was small and had just a single nonresponder, larger studies are needed to establish links between baseline CD8+ expansion and response. During tofacitinib treatment, many expanded lesional clones stuck around in both scalp and blood, and this persistence may partly explain why relapse happens after treatment is stopped. Shared TCR sequences between patients were less evident than in mice, which may be partly attributable to HLA diversity in the patient population.

At the junction V is shortened by 2 bases and J by 4 bases; bases outside the gene matches: 4. From a lookup of the germline V gene (reference sequence), CDR1 and CDR2 are MNHEY and SMNVEV. Its CDR3 holds 14 amino acids, cysteine through phenylalanine. The CDR3 DNA has 42 bases and is translated from base 1. Library prep was done by the immunoSEQ multiplex PCR assay. RNA was extracted from all samples and reverse transcribed into cDNA as template for TCR sequencing. SuperScript III was used to make first-strand cDNA, primed with a 2:1 mix of oligo-dT and random hexamers. Amplification bias was assessed with a synthetic immune receptor repertoire, and residual bias was removed computationally. The source study handled its data this way. Raw reads were preprocessed for error removal, and CDR3 was defined according to IMGT conventions as running from the conserved cysteine to phenylalanine. Clonality was calculated as 1 minus Shannon entropy normalized by log2 of the number of productive unique TCRs. CD4 or CD8 identity of scalp clones was inferred by cross-referencing scalp TCRbeta sequences with sorted blood CD4 and CD8 repertoires. Imported from immuneACCESS, the table was reduced by TCRdb to in-frame sequences with V and J called. These copies leave out some clones; in studies compared against another copy, an unresolved V gene accounts for under half, and the cause of the remainder is not known. The DNA gave D and trimming, while V, J and clone size come from that table. This sample comprises some 210,000 clones, approximately 67% of them detected only once. The biggest ten clones account for over 1% of the sample.

The treatment or condition label of this sample denotes: oral pan-JAK inhibitor, 5-10 mg twice daily. Peripheral blood and lesional scalp punch biopsies were obtained from patients with alopecia areata. PBMCs were isolated by density centrifugation and stained for CD3, CD4 and CD8, after which CD4+ and CD8+ T cells were sorted on a FACSAria. A note on this clone: Its antigen specificity is not known. Per-base quality was not reported, and no clone a single base away is much larger than it.

The chain links TRBV27 with TRBJ2-7, and 8 bases in between align with TRBD1. The sequence was collected from a human donor with alopecia areata. Here the sequenced sample was CD4+ T cells sorted from blood, taken at approximately week 44, from a patient treated with tofacitinib. The CDR3 region has the sequence CASSLRQGAYEQYF. The nucleotides read TGTGCCAGCAGTTTAAGGCAGGGGGCATACGAGCAGTACTTC.